This TCR beta chain was sequenced during a study of CD4 T cells in relation to SARS-CoV-2 and coronaviruses. A word on this clone: Its antigen is unidentified.

Sequenced by immunoSEQ multiplex PCR; TCRdb stores in-frame clones only, minus some. The sample has approximately 26,000 clones, 73% seen once. CDR3 length: 14 residues. The junction had 3 bases not matched to a gene; V was cut back by 5 bases and J by 8 bases. Germline loops: CDR1 MNHEY, CDR2 SVGEGT. Study-wide findings and caveats: In around two thirds of donors, memory CD4+ clonotypes crossrecognized SARS-CoV-2 and at least one common cold coronavirus spike.

Before the COVID-19 pandemic, during about 2011-2019, CD4+ T cells were taken from unexposed donors. CD4+ T cells were isolated from the cells after 10 days of culture. Unexposed-donor CD4+ T cells were probed with SARS-CoV-2 S/N and four cold-coronavirus spikes, cells permitting. Sequenced: CD4+ T cells from PBMCs, cultured in vitro. The TCR sequence derives from a human donor in good health. The chain has TRBV6-2 or TRBV6-3 and TRBJ2-3; 14 nucleotides agree with TRBD2. CDR3 sequence: CASSGTSGSRTQYF. CDR3 coding DNA: TGTGCCAGCAGTGGGACTAGCGGGAGTCGTACGCAGTATTTT.